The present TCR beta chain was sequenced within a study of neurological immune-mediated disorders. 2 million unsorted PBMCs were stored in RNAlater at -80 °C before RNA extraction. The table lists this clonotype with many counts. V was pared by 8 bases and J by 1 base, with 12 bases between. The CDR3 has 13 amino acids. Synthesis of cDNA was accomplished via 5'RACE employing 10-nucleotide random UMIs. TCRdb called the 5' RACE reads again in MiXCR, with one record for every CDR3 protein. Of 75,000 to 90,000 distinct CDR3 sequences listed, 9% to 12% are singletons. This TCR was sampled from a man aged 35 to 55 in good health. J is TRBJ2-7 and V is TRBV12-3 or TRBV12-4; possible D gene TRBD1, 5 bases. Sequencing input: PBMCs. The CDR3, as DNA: TGTGCCAGCGGGTTGCAGGGTTCCTACGAGCAGTACTTC. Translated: CASGLQGSYEQYF.